This paragraph reports one TCR beta chain. Germline V gene sequence: CDR1 LGHNA, CDR2 YNFKEQ. With V trimmed by 3 bases and J by 2 bases, 5 bases remained unmatched. CDR3 size: 15 residues. Clones were read by immunoSEQ multiplex PCR, and TCRdb kept only the in-frame ones, dropping some. Of 75,000 to 95,000 clones listed, 85% to 95% are singletons. This record comes from a study of T cell changes during pregnancy in multiple sclerosis. The chain recombines TRBV4-2 with TRBJ1-1; 8 bases fit TRBD1. Sequencing used peripheral blood, obtained after pregnancy. The TCR originated in a female donor with multiple sclerosis, enrolled in a pregnancy study. The CDR3 spells CASSHLQGGNTEAFF. In DNA form, the CDR3 reads TGTGCCAGCAGCCACCTACAGGGGGGTAACACTGAAGCTTTCTTT.